This T cell receptor (beta chain) was sequenced in a study of tumor-infiltrating lymphocytes in primary liver carcinoma. Looking at the study overall: All patients had surgically resected primary liver carcinoma. Men and women, 30 to 69 years of age, made up the patients.

About this clonotype: Antigen unknown. The germline gene is not matched at one end of the junction; a read error may be the cause.

Total RNA (approximately 500 ng) served as template for TCR beta cDNA synthesis primed by a constant-region primer. The TCR beta library was amplified through three nested multiplex PCR rounds in a modified ARM-PCR procedure. The first two PCR rounds used TRBV1-TRBV30 forward primers with a C-beta reverse primer, about 10 cycles each. Via MiXCR, TCRdb re-called the multiplex PCR reads, giving one row per CDR3 protein. This table holds about 330,000 distinct CDR3 sequences, roughly 61% found once. Blood RNA came from unsorted whole blood; germline DNA was also extracted. Study results and caveats: Since the samples were bulk and unsorted, the CD4+ and CD8+ repertoires were not compared. Tumor-adjacent and tumor-blood pairs displayed less overlap than did pairs of tumor regions.

Germline V gene data show CDR1 as MNHNS and CDR2 as SASEGT. The CDR3 spans 12 residues. The genes are TRBV6-1 and TRBJ2-1; the D is unclear. Material: peripheral blood. The receptor was derived from a man aged 35-49 years with primary liver carcinoma and hepatitis B virus infection. CDR3 DNA: TGTGCCAGCGGTCTCACCTACAATGGGCAGTTCTTC. This encodes CASGLTYNGQFF.